Each of the 31 T cell receptor beta chains below was sequenced from the same sample in a study of liver allograft versus peripheral blood T cells. Across the study: Within transplanted livers, the T cell receptor repertoires were examined and compared against the repertoires present in the peripheral blood of liver transplant recipients.

TCRdb processed the reads anew with MiXCR; each CDR3 protein has one entry. This table has about 7,800 distinct CDR3 sequences, approximately 19% appearing once. These TCRs come from a human patient who had a liver transplant. Some T cells may originate from the graft donor.

This clonotype was counted ten times or more. This CDR3 reads CSVGGGDQPQHF. The CDR3 bases are TGCAGCGTCGGCGGGGGGGATCAGCCCCAGCATTTT. This chain uses TRBV29-1 with TRBJ1-5; D is perhaps TRBD1 (5 bases). This CDR3 spans 12 amino acids. Trimming cost V 6 bases and J 5 bases, with 11 bases left between them. The V gene's germline CDR1 is SQVTM and CDR2 ANQGSEA. The full variable domain, in which reference TRBV29-1 and TRBJ1-5 provide the parts outside the CDR3, is SAVISQKPSRDICQRGTSLTIQCQVDSQVTMMFWYRQQPGQSLTLIATANQGSEATYESGFVIDKFPISRPNLTFSTLTVSNMSPEDSSIYLCSVGGGDQPQHFGDGTRLSIL.

This clonotype has just a few counts. A much larger clone sits a single nucleotide away, making a read error possible. The rearrangement links TRBV18 to TRBJ1-1; D possibly corresponds to TRBD1 (6 bases). This CDR3 region has 14 residues. Per germline, CDR1 KGHSH and CDR2 LQKENI. CDR3 amino acids: CTSSQGKGNTEAFF. CDR3 DNA: TGTACCAGCTCACAGGGAAAGGGGAACACTGAAGCTTTCTTT.

This chain links TRBV6-6 with TRBJ1-1; TRBD1 aligns across 11 bases. This CDR3 is built from 15 residues. Germline CDR1 and CDR2: MNHNY and SVGAGI (reference sequence). Unmatched junction bases numbered 7, after V lost 6 bases and J lost 4 bases. The CDR3 region has the DNA TGTGCCAGCAGGCCAGGACAGGGGGCCGGCACTGAAGCTTTCTTT. This sequence encodes CASRPGQGAGTEAFF.

This clonotype is labeled medium-sized. The chain couples TRBV18 to TRBJ2-3, with D possibly being TRBD2 (6 bases). V dropped 4 bases and J dropped 1 base, with 12 bases sitting between them. This CDR3 has 15 residues. Germline values: CDR1 KGHSH, CDR2 LQKENI. CDR3 sequence reads: CASSRYASGTDTQYF. The CDR3 region has the DNA TGTGCCAGCTCACGTTATGCTAGCGGCACAGATACGCAGTATTTT.

Relative to its sample, this clonotype is medium-sized. The chain employs TRBV27 and TRBJ2-7, with D tentatively TRBD1 (6 bases). Deletions cut 8 bases from V and 2 bases from J, with 13 bases between. CDR1 is MNHEY, CDR2 SMNVEV, per germline (reference sequence). The CDR3 sequence is 13 residues long. CDR3 residues: CASHPTGAYEQYF. The DNA of the CDR3 is TGTGCCAGCCACCCGACAGGAGCCTACGAGCAGTACTTC.

In its sample, this clonotype is medium-sized. The gene calls are TRBV5-4 and TRBJ1-6; 8 bases line up with TRBD1. There are 16 residues in the CDR3. The germline V gene has CDR1 SGHNT and CDR2 YYREEE (reference sequence). V was clipped by 4 bases and J by 10 bases; unmatched bases: 13. In DNA, the CDR3 is TGTGCCAGCAGCCGTAGCTCCGGGACAGGCGTCTCACCCCTCCACTTT. It translates to CASSRSSGTGVSPLHF.

This clonotype showed up many times. The chain recombines TRBV20-1 with TRBJ1-1; D is undetermined. This CDR3 spans 13 amino acids. CDR1 is DFQATT and CDR2 is SNEGSKA in the germline V gene (reference sequence). Trimming took 3 bases from V and 1 from J, leaving 9 bases between them. Here the CDR3 DNA reads TGCAGTGCTAGGAAGGCAACGAACACTGAAGCTTTCTTT. This translates into CSARKATNTEAFF.

In this sample, this clonotype turned up many times. The chain recombines TRBV7-9 with TRBJ2-7; D call uncertain. Germline CDR1 reads SEHNR; CDR2 reads FQNEAQ (reference sequence). The V end lost 6 bases, the J end lost 1 base, and 13 bases lay between the germline ends. The CDR3 loop spans 14 amino acids. As DNA, the CDR3 is TGTGCCAGCAGGCGCCCCGGAGCTTCCTACGAGCAGTACTTC. Its translation is CASRRPGASYEQYF.

The rearrangement links TRBV4-1 to TRBJ1-2; D ambiguous. The V gene lost 0 bases and the J gene lost 8 bases, with 13 bases spanning the gap. The CDR3 runs to 14 residues. The germline V gene encodes CDR1 MGHRA and CDR2 YSYEKL. CDR3 residues: CASSQDFGGRGYTF. CDR3 DNA sequence: TGCGCCAGCAGCCAAGATTTTGGAGGAAGAGGCTACACCTTC.

To note about this clonotype: Since a much larger clone is just one base distant, this may be a read error. The chain recombines TRBV6-1 with TRBJ1-2; D possibly corresponds to TRBD1 (5 bases). This CDR3 spans 15 amino acids. CDR1 MNHNS and CDR2 SASEGT come from the germline V gene. The CDR3 reads CTSSEGEGANYGYTF. For the CDR3, the DNA is TGTACCAGCAGTGAAGGGGAAGGAGCTAACTATGGCTACACCTTC.

Relative to its sample, this clonotype is medium-sized (0.01 to 0.1%). CDR3 region: CASSPAGSGYGYTF. CDR3 in DNA: TGTGCCAGCAGCCCCGCGGGGTCCGGTTATGGCTACACCTTC. The rearrangement links TRBV11-1 to TRBJ1-2; D is uncertain. The CDR3 length is 14 residues. Looked up from germline, CDR1 is SGHAT and CDR2 is FQDESV (reference sequence). Between the trimmed V and J ends, which lost 5 bases and 5 bases, there was a span of 15 bases.

Here the CDR3 DNA reads TGTGCCAGCAGTCCAGCGACAGGAACCCAGCCCCAGCATTTT. Translating it yields CASSPATGTQPQHF. This sequence joins TRBV28 and TRBJ1-5, with D possibly being TRBD1 (6 bases). This CDR3 is 14 amino acids long. The V end lost 5 bases, the J end lost 7 bases, and 15 bases lay between the germline ends. From germline, CDR1 is MDHEN and CDR2 SYDVKM.

By share, this clonotype counts as medium-sized (0.01 to 0.1%). The genes are TRBV7-9 and TRBJ2-2, with D possibly matching TRBD1 (7 bases). In germline, CDR1 is SEHNR, CDR2 FQNEAQ (reference sequence). With 4 bases removed from V and 2 bases from J, the gap between germline ends came to 17 bases. This CDR3 contains 17 residues. For the CDR3, the DNA is TGTGCCAGCAGCTCCCCAGGGGGGACATCTAACACCGGGGAGCTGTTTTTT. Residues: CASSSPGGTSNTGELFF.

By share, this clonotype counts as medium-sized. The chain links TRBV5-4 to TRBJ1-2; no clear D gene. CDR3 size: 14 residues. From germline, CDR1 is SGHNT and CDR2 YYREEE (reference sequence). The V and J ends lost 0 bases and 0 bases respectively, with 6 bases between them. The CDR3 bases are TGTGCCAGCAGCTTGGGCTTTCCTAACTATGGCTACACCTTC. Its translation: CASSLGFPNYGYTF.

This clonotype is categorized as medium-sized. This chain links TRBV6-5 with TRBJ1-6; 9 bases agree with TRBD1. Germline CDR1 and CDR2: MNHEY and SVGAGI. V was clipped by 2 bases and J by 4 bases; unmatched bases: 6. The CDR3 sequence is 17 residues long. This CDR3 reads CASSYDYGTGYNSPLHF. CDR3 DNA sequence: TGTGCCAGCAGTTACGACTACGGGACAGGGTATAATTCACCCCTCCACTTT.

The chain links TRBV12-3 or TRBV12-4 to TRBJ2-7; 8 positions match TRBD2. V lost 7 bases, J lost 3 bases, and 14 bases stayed unmatched. This CDR3 comprises 16 residues. The CDR3 region has the DNA TGTGCCAGCACCCGCTCTCGGGGGGGCAGCTACTACGAGCAGTACTTC. It yields the protein CASTRSRGGSYYEQYF.

This clonotype was seen ten or more times. For the CDR3, the DNA is TGTGCCAGCAGGCAGGGGGGCAAGAACACCGGGGAGCTGTTTTTT. It yields the protein CASRQGGKNTGELFF. The gene calls are TRBV6-1 and TRBJ2-2; perhaps TRBD1 as D (7 bases). This CDR3 has 15 residues. CDR1 MNHNS and CDR2 SASEGT come from the germline V gene. V was cut by 6 bases and J by 1 base, with 12 bases left in between.

Judged by abundance, this clonotype is medium-sized. The chain couples TRBV6-5 to TRBJ1-6; a weak D match, TRBD1 (6 bases). V gave up 0 bases and J gave up 10 bases, with 16 bases separating them. Germline CDR1 reads MNHEY; CDR2 reads SVGAGI. This CDR3 has 16 residues. The CDR3 here is CASSYSIFGGRSPLHF. The CDR3 DNA reads TGTGCCAGCAGTTACTCAATCTTCGGGGGCCGATCACCCCTCCACTTT.

Judged by abundance, this clonotype is medium-sized. The J gene is TRBJ1-5, the V gene TRBV19, with D unclear. Germline CDR1 is LNHDA and CDR2 is SQIVND (reference sequence). The CDR3 has 13 residues. Trimming pared 7 bases from V and 6 bases from J, leaving 13 bases between. CDR3 protein: CASNGVRIQPQHF. The CDR3 DNA reads TGTGCCAGTAATGGGGTACGGATTCAGCCCCAGCATTTT.

This clonotype was seen once. The V and J genes are TRBV20-1 and TRBJ2-3, with D possibly being TRBD2 (7 bases). The germline CDR1 and CDR2 sequences are DFQATT and SNEGSKA (reference sequence). The CDR3 runs 15 residues. Trimming stripped 4 bases from V and 4 bases from J, with 18 bases between. The CDR3 sequence: CSANPHGGPSDTQYF. CDR3 DNA: TGCAGTGCTAACCCTCACGGGGGGCCATCAGATACGCAGTATTTT.

This chain links TRBV19 with TRBJ1-6, with TRBD1 matching over 11 bases. Germline CDR1 LNHDA, CDR2 SQIVND (reference sequence). Trimming cost V 5 bases and J 7 bases; bases outside gene matches: 10. The CDR3 has 17 residues. The CDR3 loop reads CASSVRTGGIENSPLHF. The CDR3 DNA reads as TGTGCCAGTAGTGTCAGGACAGGGGGCATTGAAAATTCACCCCTCCACTTT.

The table lists this clonotype with many counts. V and J are TRBV20-1 and TRBJ1-5, with no clear D. CDR1 DFQATT and CDR2 SNEGSKA come from the germline V gene (reference sequence). V dropped 4 bases and J dropped 5 bases, with 12 bases sitting between them. The CDR3 totals 13 residues. The CDR3 nucleotides read TGCAGTGCTAATGCAGGAGGGTATCAGCCCCAGCATTTT. Its translation: CSANAGGYQPQHF.

J is TRBJ2-1 and V is TRBV9; the D gene is possibly TRBD2 (6 bases). With the DNA end fitting TRBJ2-5 better, the J assignment may be wrong. CDR3 size: 13 residues. Germline V CDR1 and CDR2: SGDLS, YYNGEE. The CDR3 protein is CASSAVGRETQYF. In nucleotides, the CDR3 is TGTGCCAGCAGCGCGGTGGGGAGGGAGACCCAGTACTTC.

This clonotype was found a few times. The rearrangement joins TRBV30 to TRBJ1-2, with D uncertain. Deletions cut 4 bases from V and 4 bases from J, with 10 bases between. The CDR3 loop spans 12 amino acids. The V gene's germline CDR1 is GTSNPN and CDR2 SVGIG (reference sequence). The CDR3 region is CAWNGRGYGYTF. The CDR3 nucleotides read TGTGCCTGGAATGGTCGGGGCTATGGCTACACCTTC.

By frequency in the sample, this clonotype is medium-sized. This sequence joins TRBV6-6 and TRBJ1-2; D may be TRBD1 (5 bases). This CDR3 contains 13 residues. Between the trimmed V and J ends, which lost 7 bases and 4 bases, there was a span of 13 bases. Germline loops: CDR1 MNHNY, CDR2 SVGAGI (reference sequence). The CDR3 reads CASTQVGGYGYTF. The CDR3 DNA sequence: TGTGCCAGCACCCAAGTGGGGGGCTATGGCTACACCTTC.

The chain joins TRBV19 to TRBJ1-1, with D perhaps matching TRBD1 (5 bases). This CDR3 spans 15 amino acids. The germline V gene has CDR1 LNHDA and CDR2 SQIVND (reference sequence). Trimming left V 5 bases short and J 2 bases short, with 15 bases between. CDR3 bases: TGTGCCAGTAGTCAACGGGGGTCGGGAAACACTGAAGCTTTCTTT. Amino acids: CASSQRGSGNTEAFF.

This clonotype occurred many times. In nucleotides, the CDR3 is TGTGCCAGCAGCTTTCAGGGTAACACTGAAGCTTTCTTT. Translation: CASSFQGNTEAFF. The chain links TRBV7-9 to TRBJ1-1, with D possibly matching TRBD1 (5 bases). V lost 3 bases and J lost 2, with 7 bases in between. This CDR3 region has 13 residues. CDR1 and CDR2 from the germline V gene are SEHNR and FQNEAQ (reference sequence). Combining the CDR3 with reference TRBV7-9 and TRBJ1-1 gives the whole variable domain DTGVSQNPRHKITKRGQNVTFRCDPISEHNRLYWYRQTLGQGPEFLTYFQNEAQLEKSRLLSDRFSAERPKGSFSTLEIQRTEQGDSAMYLCASSFQGNTEAFFGQGTRLTVV.

This clonotype counts as medium-sized. The chain has TRBV5-6 and TRBJ1-6; no definite D call. V was clipped by 0 bases and J by 7 bases, with 14 bases between them. CDR3 length: 16 amino acids. Germline CDR1 SGHDT, CDR2 YYEEEE. The CDR3 protein is CASSLAPARANSPLHF. DNA of the CDR3: TGTGCCAGCAGCTTGGCCCCTGCAAGGGCAAATTCACCCCTCCACTTT.

The chain combines TRBV6-6 with TRBJ2-3; no reliable D call. This CDR3 has 14 amino acids. With 6 bases removed from V and 8 bases from J, the gap between germline ends came to 18 bases. The V gene's germline CDR1 is MNHNY and CDR2 SVGAGI (reference sequence). DNA for the CDR3: TGTGCCAGCAGCCCCGAGTTAAAGTTTGGTACGCAGTATTTT. Translation: CASSPELKFGTQYF.

By sample share, this clonotype is medium-sized. This rearrangement joins TRBV6-5 to TRBJ1-5, with D perhaps TRBD1 (6 bases). The ends were cut back, 6 bases at V and 0 bases at J, with 12 bases in the middle. In germline, CDR1 is MNHEY, CDR2 SVGAGI. The CDR3 has 15 amino acids. Here the CDR3 DNA reads TGTGCCAGCAGCCGGACAGATAATAGCAATCAGCCCCAGCATTTT. Translating it yields CASSRTDNSNQPQHF.

By sample fraction, this clonotype is medium-sized (0.01 to 0.1%). The V call is TRBV6-2 or TRBV6-3, the J call TRBJ1-2; maybe TRBD1 (5 bases). The V gene lost 5 bases and the J gene lost 8 bases, with 9 bases spanning the gap. This CDR3 has 11 residues. Germline V lookup: CDR1 MNHEY, CDR2 SVGEGT. CDR3 DNA: TGTGCCAGCAGTCACACAGGAGGCTACACCTTC. This translates into CASSHTGGYTF.